Following are 17 T cell receptor beta chains from one sample sequenced in a study of T cell repertoires in ileal Crohn's disease. Profiling relied on immunoSEQ multiplex PCR, and the TCRdb table lists in-frame clones only, not all of them. Of some 5,400 clones listed, about two thirds are singletons. Time point reported: neoterminal ileum biopsy at postoperative endoscopy, about 6 months after surgery. Source material: ileal tissue. These receptors came from an adult with Crohn's disease.

V usage is TRBV5-4 and J usage is TRBJ2-3; 8 bases line up with TRBD2. The CDR3 contains 16 residues. Germline V gives CDR1 SGHNT, CDR2 YYREEE (reference sequence). V lost 4 bases, J lost 5 bases, and 12 bases stayed unmatched. In nucleotides, the CDR3 is TGTGCCAGCAGCCTTACCGACTACGGGAGGGTAGATACGCAGTATTTT. It yields the protein CASSLTDYGRVDTQYF.

This rearrangement joins TRBV11-2 to TRBJ1-5; weak D call: TRBD1 (5 bases). V lost 5 bases and J 3 bases, leaving 11 bases between the germline ends. CDR3 size: 14 residues. Germline-derived CDR1 and CDR2 are SGHAT and FQNNGV. The CDR3 spells CASSPGSHNQPQHF. The CDR3 DNA sequence: TGTGCCAGCAGCCCAGGGTCCCACAATCAGCCCCAGCATTTT.

J is TRBJ1-2 and V is TRBV7-2, with D tentatively TRBD1 (6 bases). The V end lost 0 bases, the J end lost 4 bases, and 12 bases lay between the germline ends. CDR1 SGHTA and CDR2 FQGNSA come from the germline V gene. The CDR3 has 15 residues. The CDR3 reads CASSLAPQGLYGYTF. CDR3 coding DNA: TGTGCCAGCAGCTTAGCGCCACAGGGCCTCTATGGCTACACCTTC.

The chain links TRBV5-4 to TRBJ2-7; D perhaps matches TRBD2 (5 bases). The CDR3 sequence is 13 residues long. V dropped 3 bases and J dropped 6 bases, with 13 bases sitting between them. Germline V gene sequence: CDR1 SGHNT, CDR2 YYREEE (reference sequence). CDR3 nucleotides: TGTGCCAGCAGCTCACCGGGATACGGCGAGCAGTACGTC. Translation gives CASSSPGYGEQYV.

V is TRBV6-4 and J is TRBJ2-1; 8 nucleotides agree with TRBD2. The germline V gene encodes CDR1 MRHNA and CDR2 SNTAGT. Unmatched junction bases numbered 3, after V lost 2 bases and J lost 3 bases. CDR3 size: 15 residues. The chain's CDR3 is CASSDRLAGYNEQFF. The DNA of the CDR3 is TGTGCCAGCAGTGACAGGCTAGCGGGCTACAATGAGCAGTTCTTC.

This clone was seen only a few times. The chain recombines TRBV30 with TRBJ2-2, with 7 bases that match TRBD1. Germline CDR1 and CDR2: GTSNPN and SVGIG (reference sequence). The length of the CDR3 is 14 residues. With 0 bases clipped from V and 8 bases from J, the junction kept 6 bases outside the gene matches. For the CDR3, the DNA is TGTGCCTGGAGTGTAGGGACAGCCCGGGGGGAGCTGTTTTTT. Protein product: CAWSVGTARGELFF.

This clone came up a few times. The chain uses TRBV28 and TRBJ2-2; TRBD2 is a possible D gene (5 bases). This CDR3 has 12 amino acids. Trimming removed 4 bases from V and 13 bases from J, with 13 bases in between. Germline V gene sequence: CDR1 MDHEN, CDR2 SYDVKM. Written as DNA, the CDR3 is TGTGCCAGCAGTTCCTCGGACTTGGGGCTGTTTTTT. It translates to CASSSSDLGLFF.

V usage is TRBV5-6 and J usage is TRBJ2-7, with 9 bases identical to TRBD1. CDR3 length: 11 residues. V dropped 10 bases and J dropped 4; count of bases not matched to a gene: 3. The V gene's germline CDR1 is SGHDT and CDR2 YYEEEE. This chain's CDR3 is CAGDRVYEQYV. CDR3 coding DNA: TGTGCCGGGGACAGGGTTTACGAGCAGTACGTC.

V and J are TRBV7-9 and TRBJ2-5; perhaps TRBD1 as D (5 bases). CDR3 length equals 13 residues. V was pared by 1 base and J by 5 bases, with 8 bases between. The germline gives CDR1 SEHNR, CDR2 FQNEAQ (reference sequence). CDR3 loop: CASSLEAGETQYF. The CDR3 nucleotides read TGTGCCAGCAGCTTAGAGGCAGGGGAGACCCAGTACTTC.

The chain links TRBV12-5 to TRBJ2-1, with 10 positions matching TRBD1. The CDR3 consists of 15 residues. V lost 3 bases, J lost 6 bases, and 5 bases stayed unmatched. Germline values: CDR1 LGHNT, CDR2 FRNRAP. The CDR3 nucleotides read TGTGCTAGTGGTTTTGGGACAGGGGTGATCAATGAGCAGTTCTTC. Its protein product is CASGFGTGVINEQFF.

This clone was seen a single time. J is TRBJ2-3 and V is TRBV6-5, with 9 bases fitting TRBD2. CDR1 and CDR2 from the germline V gene are MNHEY and SVGAGI. This CDR3 comprises 16 residues. V lost 4 bases, J lost 2 bases, and 7 bases stayed unmatched. CDR3 protein: CASSSRWTSATDTQYF. As DNA, the CDR3 is TGTGCCAGCAGTTCCCGGTGGACTAGCGCCACAGATACGCAGTATTTT.

A word on this clone: A junction end diverges from the germline sequence, so it may reflect a read error. V and J are TRBV5-1 and TRBJ1-4, with D tentatively TRBD1 (5 bases). This CDR3 is built from 12 residues. The germline CDR1 and CDR2 sequences are SGHRS and YFSETQ. As DNA, the CDR3 is TGTGCCAGCAGCTTGCAGGGTGAAAAACTGTTTTTT. Translation gives CASSLQGEKLFF.

This chain uses TRBV18 with TRBJ1-2; possible D gene TRBD1, 5 bases. CDR3 length equals 16 residues. Germline CDR1 KGHSH, CDR2 LQKENI. V dropped 6 bases and J dropped 3 bases, with 20 bases sitting between them. The CDR3 loop reads CASSPIGRGKDYGYTF. CDR3 sequence (DNA): TGTGCCAGCTCCCCTATAGGTAGGGGTAAGGACTATGGCTACACCTTC.

CDR3 sequence reads: CAWRAGDPGNTIYF. CDR3 nucleotides: TGTGCCTGGAGAGCAGGGGACCCTGGAAACACCATATATTTT. The chain couples TRBV30 to TRBJ1-3, with a weak D call TRBD1 (6 bases). This CDR3 contains 14 residues. Per germline, CDR1 GTSNPN and CDR2 SVGIG (reference sequence). V lost 3 bases, J lost 2 bases, and 11 bases lay in between.

The V call is TRBV19, the J call TRBJ1-5; 7 nucleotides align to TRBD1. Germline V gene lookup returns CDR1 LNHDA and CDR2 SQIVND (reference sequence). J gave up 0 bases and V 7 bases, and 9 bases lay outside the gene matches. This CDR3 is 16 amino acids long. The CDR3: CASTQRGDSSNQPQHF. CDR3 nucleotide sequence: TGTGCCAGTACTCAACGTGGGGACAGTAGCAATCAGCCCCAGCATTTT.

This clone was seen more than once but under ten times. J is TRBJ2-3 and V is TRBV5-4; D is possibly TRBD1 (6 bases). V gave up 3 bases and J gave up 5 bases, with 16 bases separating them. In germline, CDR1 is SGHNT, CDR2 YYREEE (reference sequence). The CDR3 extends over 15 amino acids. The CDR3: CASSSRDTKGDTQYF. The CDR3 bases are TGTGCCAGCAGCTCCCGGGACACGAAAGGAGATACGCAGTATTTT. The entire variable domain, with the rest obtained from reference TRBV5-4 and TRBJ2-3, is as follows: ETGVTQSPTHLIKTRGQQVTLRCSSQSGHNTVSWYQQALGQGPQFIFQYYREEENGRGNFPPRFSGLQFPNYSSELNVNALELDDSALYLCASSSRDTKGDTQYFGPGTRLTVL.

This chain links TRBV6-6 with TRBJ1-2; D is perhaps TRBD1 (5 bases). This CDR3 has 13 residues. The V and J ends lost 2 bases and 7 bases respectively, with 11 bases between them. Germline loops: CDR1 MNHNY, CDR2 SVGAGI (reference sequence). The DNA of the CDR3 is TGTGCCAGCAGTTACAGGGGTTATGGTGGCTACACCTTC. As protein: CASSYRGYGGYTF.